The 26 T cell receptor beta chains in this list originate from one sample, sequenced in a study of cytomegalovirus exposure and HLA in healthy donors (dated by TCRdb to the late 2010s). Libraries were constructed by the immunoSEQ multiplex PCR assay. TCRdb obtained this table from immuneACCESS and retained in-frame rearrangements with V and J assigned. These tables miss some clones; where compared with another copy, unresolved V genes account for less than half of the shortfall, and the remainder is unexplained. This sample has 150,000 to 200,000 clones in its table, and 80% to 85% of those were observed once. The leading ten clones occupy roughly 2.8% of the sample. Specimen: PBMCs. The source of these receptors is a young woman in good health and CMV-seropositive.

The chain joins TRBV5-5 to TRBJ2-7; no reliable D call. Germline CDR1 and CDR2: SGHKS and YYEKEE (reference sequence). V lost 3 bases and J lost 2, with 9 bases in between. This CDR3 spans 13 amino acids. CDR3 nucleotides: TGTGCCAGCAGCTCCTCTTTAACCTACGAGCAGTACTTC. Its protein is CASSSSLTYEQYF.

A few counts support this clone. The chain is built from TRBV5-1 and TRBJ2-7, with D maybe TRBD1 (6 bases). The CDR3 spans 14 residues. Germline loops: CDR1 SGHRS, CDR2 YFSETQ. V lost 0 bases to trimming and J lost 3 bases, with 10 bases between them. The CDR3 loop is CASSLEGTYYEQYF. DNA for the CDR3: TGCGCCAGCAGCTTGGAAGGGACATACTACGAGCAGTACTTC.

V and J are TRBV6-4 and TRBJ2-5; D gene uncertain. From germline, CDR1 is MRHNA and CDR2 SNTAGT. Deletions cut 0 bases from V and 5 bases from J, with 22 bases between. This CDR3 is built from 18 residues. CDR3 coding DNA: TGTGCCAGCAGTGACTCACGAAAGCCACCTGGTTTTGTGGAGACCCAGTACTTC. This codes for CASSDSRKPPGFVETQYF.

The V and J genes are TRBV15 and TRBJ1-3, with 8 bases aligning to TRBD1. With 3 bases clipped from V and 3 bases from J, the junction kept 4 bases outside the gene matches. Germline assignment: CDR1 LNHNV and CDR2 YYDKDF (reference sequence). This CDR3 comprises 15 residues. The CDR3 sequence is CATSRPGGFGNTIYF. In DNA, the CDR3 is TGTGCCACCAGCAGGCCAGGGGGCTTTGGAAACACCATATATTTT.

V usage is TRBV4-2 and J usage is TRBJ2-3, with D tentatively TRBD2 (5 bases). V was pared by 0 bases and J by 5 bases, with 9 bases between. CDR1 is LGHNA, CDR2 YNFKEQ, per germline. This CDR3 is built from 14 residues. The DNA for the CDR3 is TGTGCCAGCAGCCAAGATCTTAGCGTAGATACGCAGTATTTT. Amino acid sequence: CASSQDLSVDTQYF.

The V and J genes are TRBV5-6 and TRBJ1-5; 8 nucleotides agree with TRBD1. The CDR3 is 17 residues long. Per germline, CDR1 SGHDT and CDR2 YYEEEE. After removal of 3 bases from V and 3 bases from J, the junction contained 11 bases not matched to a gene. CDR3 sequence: CASSSTGDRGNNQPQHF. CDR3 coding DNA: TGTGCCAGCAGCTCGACAGGGGATAGAGGGAACAATCAGCCCCAGCATTTT.

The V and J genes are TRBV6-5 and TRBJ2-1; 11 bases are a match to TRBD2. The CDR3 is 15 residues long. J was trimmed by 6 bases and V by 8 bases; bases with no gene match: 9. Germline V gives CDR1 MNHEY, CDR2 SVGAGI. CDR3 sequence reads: CASGVSGGAVNEQFF. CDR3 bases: TGTGCCAGCGGGGTTAGCGGGGGGGCCGTCAATGAGCAGTTCTTC.

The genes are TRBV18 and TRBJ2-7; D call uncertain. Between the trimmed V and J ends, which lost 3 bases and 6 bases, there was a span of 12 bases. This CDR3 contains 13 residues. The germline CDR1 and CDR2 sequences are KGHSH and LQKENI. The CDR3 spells CASSPPNGLEQYF. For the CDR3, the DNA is TGTGCCAGCTCACCCCCCAATGGGCTCGAGCAGTACTTC.

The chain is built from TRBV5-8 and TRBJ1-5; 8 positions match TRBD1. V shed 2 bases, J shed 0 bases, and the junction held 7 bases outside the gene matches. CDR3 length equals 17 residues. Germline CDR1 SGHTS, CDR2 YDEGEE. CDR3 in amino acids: CASSFGQGLGSNQPQHF. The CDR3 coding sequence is TGTGCCAGCAGCTTCGGACAGGGCTTGGGTAGCAATCAGCCCCAGCATTTT.

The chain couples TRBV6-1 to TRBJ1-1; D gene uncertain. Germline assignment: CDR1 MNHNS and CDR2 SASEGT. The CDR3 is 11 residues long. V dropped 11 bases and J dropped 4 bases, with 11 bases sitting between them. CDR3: CAVIPVTEAFF. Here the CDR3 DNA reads TGTGCCGTCATACCAGTCACTGAAGCTTTCTTT.

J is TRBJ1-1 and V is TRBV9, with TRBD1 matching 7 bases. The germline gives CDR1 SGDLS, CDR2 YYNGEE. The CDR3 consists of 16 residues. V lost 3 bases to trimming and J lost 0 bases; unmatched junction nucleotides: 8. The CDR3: CASSATGVPMNTEAFF. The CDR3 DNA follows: TGTGCCAGCAGCGCAACAGGGGTCCCGATGAACACTGAAGCTTTCTTT. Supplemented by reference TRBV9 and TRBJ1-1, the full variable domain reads DSGVTQTPKHLITATGQRVTLRCSPRSGDLSVYWYQQSLDQGLQFLIQYYNGEERAKGNILERFSAQQFPDLHSELNLSSLELGDSALYFCASSATGVPMNTEAFFGQGTRLTVV.

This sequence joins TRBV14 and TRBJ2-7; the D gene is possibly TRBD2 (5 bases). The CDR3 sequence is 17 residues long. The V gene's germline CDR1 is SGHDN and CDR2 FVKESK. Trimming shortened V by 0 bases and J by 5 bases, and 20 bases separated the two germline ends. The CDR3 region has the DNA TGTGCCAGCAGCCAAGAGATGGGATCGGGGATTAGGAACGAGCAGTACTTC. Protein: CASSQEMGSGIRNEQYF. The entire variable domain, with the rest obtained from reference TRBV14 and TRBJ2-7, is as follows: EAGVTQFPSHSVIEKGQTVTLRCDPISGHDNLYWYRRVMGKEIKFLLHFVKESKQDESGMPNNRFLAERTGGTYSTLKVQPAELEDSGVYFCASSQEMGSGIRNEQYFGPGTRLTVT.

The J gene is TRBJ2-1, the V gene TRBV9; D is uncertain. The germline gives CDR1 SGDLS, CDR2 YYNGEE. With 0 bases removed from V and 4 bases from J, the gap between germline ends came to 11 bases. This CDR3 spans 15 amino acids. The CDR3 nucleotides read TGTGCCAGCAGCGTAGGAGAGTCCCCTTACAATGAGCAGTTCTTC. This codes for CASSVGESPYNEQFF.

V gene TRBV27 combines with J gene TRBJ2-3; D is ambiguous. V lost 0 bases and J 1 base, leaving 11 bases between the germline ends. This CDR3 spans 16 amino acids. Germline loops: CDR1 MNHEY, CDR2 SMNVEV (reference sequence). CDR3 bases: TGTGCCAGCAGTTTATCGATCTCGCTAGGCACAGATACGCAGTATTTT. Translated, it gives CASSLSISLGTDTQYF.

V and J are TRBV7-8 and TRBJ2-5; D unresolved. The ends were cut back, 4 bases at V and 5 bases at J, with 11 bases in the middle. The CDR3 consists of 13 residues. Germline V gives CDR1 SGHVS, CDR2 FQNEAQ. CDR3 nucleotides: TGTGCCAGCAGCTGGAGACCCCTGGAGACCCAGTACTTC. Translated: CASSWRPLETQYF.

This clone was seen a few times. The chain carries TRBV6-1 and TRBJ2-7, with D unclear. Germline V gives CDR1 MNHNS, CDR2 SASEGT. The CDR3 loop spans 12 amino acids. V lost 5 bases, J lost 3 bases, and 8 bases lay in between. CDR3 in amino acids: CASSTPSYEQYF. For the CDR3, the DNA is TGTGCCAGCAGTACACCTAGCTACGAGCAGTACTTC.

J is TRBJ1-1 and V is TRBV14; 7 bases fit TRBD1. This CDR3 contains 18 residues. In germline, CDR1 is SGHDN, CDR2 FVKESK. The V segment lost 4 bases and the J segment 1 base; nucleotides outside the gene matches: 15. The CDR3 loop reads CASSRDRKTGVRNTEAFF. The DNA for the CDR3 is TGTGCCAGCAGCCGCGATCGAAAAACAGGGGTCCGGAACACTGAAGCTTTCTTT.

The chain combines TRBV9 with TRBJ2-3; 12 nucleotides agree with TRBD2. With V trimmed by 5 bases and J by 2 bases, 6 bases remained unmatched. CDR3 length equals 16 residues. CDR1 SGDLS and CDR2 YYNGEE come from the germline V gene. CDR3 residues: CASSATSGGYTDTQYF. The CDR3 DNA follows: TGTGCCAGCAGTGCAACTAGCGGGGGGTACACAGATACGCAGTATTTT.

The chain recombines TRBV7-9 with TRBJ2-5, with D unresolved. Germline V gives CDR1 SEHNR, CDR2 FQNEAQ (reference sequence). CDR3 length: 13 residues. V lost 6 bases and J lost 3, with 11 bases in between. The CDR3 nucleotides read TGTGCCAGCAGGCCCGGGTATAAAGAGACCCAGTACTTC. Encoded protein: CASRPGYKETQYF.

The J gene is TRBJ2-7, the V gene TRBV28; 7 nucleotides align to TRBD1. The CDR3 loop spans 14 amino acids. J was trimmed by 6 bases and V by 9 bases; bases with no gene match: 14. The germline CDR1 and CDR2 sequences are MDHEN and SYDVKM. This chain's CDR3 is CASYRQGGALEQYF. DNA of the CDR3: TGTGCCAGTTATAGACAGGGTGGGGCCCTCGAGCAGTACTTC.

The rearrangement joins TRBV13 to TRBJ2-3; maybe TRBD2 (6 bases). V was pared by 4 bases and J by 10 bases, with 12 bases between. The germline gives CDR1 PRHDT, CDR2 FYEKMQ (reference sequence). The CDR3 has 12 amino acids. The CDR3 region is CASSSTGTSQYF. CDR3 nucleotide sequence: TGTGCCAGCAGCTCCACCGGGACTTCGCAGTATTTT.

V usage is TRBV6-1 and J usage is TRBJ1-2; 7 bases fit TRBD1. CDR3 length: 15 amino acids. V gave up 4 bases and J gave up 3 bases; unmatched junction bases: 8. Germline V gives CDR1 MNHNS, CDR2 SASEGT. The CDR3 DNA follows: TGTGCCAGCAGTGCCACTAGACAGGGATACTATGGCTACACCTTC. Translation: CASSATRQGYYGYTF.

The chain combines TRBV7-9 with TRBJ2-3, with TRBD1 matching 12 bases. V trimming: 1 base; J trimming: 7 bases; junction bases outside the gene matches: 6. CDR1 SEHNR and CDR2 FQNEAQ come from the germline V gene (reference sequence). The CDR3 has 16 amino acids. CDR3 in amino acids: CASSLVRGQGAYTQYF. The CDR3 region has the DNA TGTGCCAGCAGCTTAGTAAGGGGACAGGGGGCTTATACGCAGTATTTT.

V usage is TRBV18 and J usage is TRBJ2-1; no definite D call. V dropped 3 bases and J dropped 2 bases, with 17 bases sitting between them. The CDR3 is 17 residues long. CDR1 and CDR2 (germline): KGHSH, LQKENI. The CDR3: CASSPKSVTDTYNEQFF. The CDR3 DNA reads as TGTGCCAGCTCACCCAAAAGTGTCACAGACACCTACAATGAGCAGTTCTTC.

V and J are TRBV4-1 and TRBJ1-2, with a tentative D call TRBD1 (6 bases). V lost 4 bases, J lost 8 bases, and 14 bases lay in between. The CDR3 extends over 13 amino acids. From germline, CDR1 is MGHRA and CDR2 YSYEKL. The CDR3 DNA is TGCGCCAGCAGCCGCCAACAGGGTGAAGGCTACACCTTC. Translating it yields CASSRQQGEGYTF.

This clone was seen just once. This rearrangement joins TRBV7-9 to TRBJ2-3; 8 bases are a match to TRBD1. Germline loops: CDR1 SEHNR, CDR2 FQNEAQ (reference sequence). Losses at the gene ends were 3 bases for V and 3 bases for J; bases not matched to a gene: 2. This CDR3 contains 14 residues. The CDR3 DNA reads TGTGCCAGCAGCTTTGGACAGGGTACAGATACGCAGTATTTT. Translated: CASSFGQGTDTQYF.